This T cell receptor (beta chain) comes out of a study of blood T cell repertoires in COVID-19. Across the study: The United States, Italy and Spain were the sources of the acute and convalescent COVID-19 samples.

Source study methods: Reference gene primers were amplified, and this amplification served to estimate nucleated cell counts. Assay used: immunoSEQ multiplex PCR; TCRdb lists only in-frame clones, some missing. V and J calls and clone size are those listed in that table; D and trimming were worked out from the DNA. The table lists about 130,000 clones, roughly 69% of them singletons. This clone was seen more than once but under ten times. Specimen: peripheral blood. The TCR sequence derives from a woman in her sixties or seventies with acute or convalescent COVID-19.

Written as DNA, the CDR3 is TGTGCCAGCAGTTTAGCGCGGGCCACTGAAGCTTTCTTT. This gives the protein CASSLARATEAFF. The rearrangement joins TRBV12-3 or TRBV12-4 to TRBJ1-1; D is ambiguous. The CDR3 extends over 13 amino acids. Trimming pared 0 bases from V and 4 bases from J, leaving 6 bases between.